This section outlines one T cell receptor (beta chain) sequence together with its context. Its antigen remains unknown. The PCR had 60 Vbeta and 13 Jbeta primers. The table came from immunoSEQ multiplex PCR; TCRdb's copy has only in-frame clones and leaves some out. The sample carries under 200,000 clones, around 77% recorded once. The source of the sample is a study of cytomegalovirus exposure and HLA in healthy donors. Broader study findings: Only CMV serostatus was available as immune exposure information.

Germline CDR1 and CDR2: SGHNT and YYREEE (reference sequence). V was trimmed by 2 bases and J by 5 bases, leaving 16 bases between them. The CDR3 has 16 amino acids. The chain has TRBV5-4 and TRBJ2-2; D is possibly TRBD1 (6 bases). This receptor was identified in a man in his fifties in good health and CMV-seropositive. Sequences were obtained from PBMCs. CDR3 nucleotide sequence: TGTGCCAGCAGCTTTGGGACACTCCTCCGGACCGGGGAGCTGTTTTTT. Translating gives CASSFGTLLRTGELFF.